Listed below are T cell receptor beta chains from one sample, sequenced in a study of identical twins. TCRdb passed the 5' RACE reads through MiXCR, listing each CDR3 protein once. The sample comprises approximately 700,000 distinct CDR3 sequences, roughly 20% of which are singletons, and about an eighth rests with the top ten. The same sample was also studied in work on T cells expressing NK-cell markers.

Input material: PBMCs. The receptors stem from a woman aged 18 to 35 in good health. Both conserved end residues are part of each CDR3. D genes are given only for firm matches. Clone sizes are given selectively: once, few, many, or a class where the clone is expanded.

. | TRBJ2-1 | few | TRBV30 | CAWSHLPNSRRSNEQFF | TGTGCCTGGAGTCACCTCCCCAACAGCAGACGATCCAATGAGCAGTTCTTC
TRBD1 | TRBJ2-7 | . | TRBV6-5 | CASMGQGDEQYF | TGTGCCAGCATGGGACAGGGTGACGAGCAGTACTTC
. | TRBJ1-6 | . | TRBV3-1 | CASSRDTRSPLHF | TGTGCCAGCAGCCGAGATACACGCTCACCCCTCCACTTT
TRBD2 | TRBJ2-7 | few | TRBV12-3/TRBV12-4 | CASTPGLVAYEQYF | TGTGCCAGCACCCCGGGACTAGTCGCCTACGAGCAGTACTTC
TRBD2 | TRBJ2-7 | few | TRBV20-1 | CSASGRLSYEQYF | TGCAGTGCTAGCGGGAGGCTCTCCTACGAGCAGTACTTC
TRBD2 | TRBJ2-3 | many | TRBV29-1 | CSGRLAGGTDTQYF | TGCAGCGGCCGACTAGCGGGTGGCACAGATACGCAGTATTTT
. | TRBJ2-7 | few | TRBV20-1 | CSATLSSYEQYF | TGCAGTGCTACACTGTCCTCCTACGAGCAGTACTTC
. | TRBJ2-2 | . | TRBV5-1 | CASSLARRGSLNTGELFF | TGCGCCAGCAGCTTGGCCAGGCGGGGTTCCTTAAACACCGGGGAGCTGTTTTTT
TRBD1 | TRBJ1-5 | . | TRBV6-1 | CASSVRGQGYQPQHF | TGTGCCAGCAGCGTAAGGGGACAGGGCTATCAGCCCCAGCATTTT
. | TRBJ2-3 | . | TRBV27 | CASSFSYSTDTQYF | TGTGCCAGCAGTTTCTCTTACTCCACAGATACGCAGTATTTT
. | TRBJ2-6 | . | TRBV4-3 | CASSQDQASGANVLTF | TGCGCCAGCAGCCAAGATCAAGCGTCAGGGGCCAACGTCCTGACTTTC
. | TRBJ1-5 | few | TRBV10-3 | CAISDGAQGSSQPQHF | TGTGCCATCAGTGATGGGGCTCAAGGGAGTAGTCAGCCCCAGCATTTT
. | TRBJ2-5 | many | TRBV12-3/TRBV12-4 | CASSTRDSQETQYF | TGTGCCAGCAGTACGCGGGACAGCCAAGAGACCCAGTACTTC
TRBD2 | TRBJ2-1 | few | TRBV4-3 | CASSQDWEGEPYNEQFF | TGCGCCAGCAGCCAAGATTGGGAGGGAGAGCCCTACAATGAGCAGTTCTTC
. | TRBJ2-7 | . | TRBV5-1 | CASRESEQSFYEQYF | TGCGCCAGCAGGGAATCAGAACAGTCCTTCTACGAGCAGTACTTC
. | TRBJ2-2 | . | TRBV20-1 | CSASRGQPNTGELFF | TGCAGTGCCTCGCGTGGACAGCCGAACACCGGGGAGCTGTTTTTT
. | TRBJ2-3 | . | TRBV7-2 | CASSQRARADTQYF | TGTGCCAGCAGCCAAAGGGCCCGGGCCGATACGCAGTATTTT